This TCR beta chain came from a study of T-cell memory formation after mild COVID-19. TCRdb re-derived calls from the 5' RACE reads in MiXCR, one entry per CDR3 protein. This repertoire shows about 130,000 distinct CDR3 sequences, roughly 6.2% found once; its top ten account for 2% to 2.5%. Regarding the study as a whole: Clones that shrank (day 15 to 85) were balanced CD4/CD8, whereas later expanders leaned CD4+.

The CDR3 has 12 amino acids. The J segment lost 3 bases and the V segment lost 3 bases, leaving 0 bases of the junction unmatched. CDR1 is SGHRS, CDR2 YFSETQ, per germline. This clonotype was recorded many times. Its antigen is unknown. This receptor was taken from an adult woman who had mild COVID-19 (a few samples of this study predate the infection). Cell type and time point are not known. Sequenced input: PBMCs or a T cell subset sorted from them (not recorded which). The rearrangement uses TRBV5-1 and TRBJ2-7, with TRBD1 matching over 7 bases. This CDR3 reads CASSWDSYEQYF. CDR3 nucleotide sequence: TGCGCCAGCAGCTGGGACAGCTACGAGCAGTACTTC.